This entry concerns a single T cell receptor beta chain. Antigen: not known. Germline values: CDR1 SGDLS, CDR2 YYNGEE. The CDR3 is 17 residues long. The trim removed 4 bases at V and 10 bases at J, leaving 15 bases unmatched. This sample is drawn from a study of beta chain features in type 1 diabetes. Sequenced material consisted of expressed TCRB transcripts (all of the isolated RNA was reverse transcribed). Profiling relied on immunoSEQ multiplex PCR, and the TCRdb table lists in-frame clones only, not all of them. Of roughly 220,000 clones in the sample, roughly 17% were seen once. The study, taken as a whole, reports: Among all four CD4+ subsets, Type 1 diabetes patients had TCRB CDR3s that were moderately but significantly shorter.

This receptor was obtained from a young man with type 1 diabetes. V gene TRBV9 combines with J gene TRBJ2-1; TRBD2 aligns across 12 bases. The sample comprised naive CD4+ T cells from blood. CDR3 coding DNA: TGTGCCAGCAGCACACTTGGACTAGCGGGAACCCACCGCGAGCAGTTCTTC. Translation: CASSTLGLAGTHREQFF.